This is a list of T cell receptor beta chains from one sample in a study of T cell responses to AZD1222 COVID-19 vaccine. Sequencing was performed with immunoSEQ multiplex PCR; in TCRdb, only in-frame clones are kept and a portion is missing. The sample includes approximately 120,000 clones, around 90% of them seen just once. The sample consisted of peripheral blood, taken on day 0 of MenACWY control vaccination. Every receptor here comes from an adult in good health. CDR3s leave out the opening cysteine and the closing phenylalanine or tryptophan. Fields, in order: V gene, CDR3 length, CDR3 protein.

V: TRBV14; length: 11; CDR3: ASSPDGWNEQF
V: TRBV5-3; length: 14; CDR3: ARIRTRAHRYNEQF
V: TRBV30; length: 13; CDR3: AWRPTPPFVDTQY
V: TRBV4-1; length: 15; CDR3: ASSQGITGSGNQPQH
V: TRBV19; length: 11; CDR3: ASSMPTDTEAF
V: TRBV5-5; length: 11; CDR3: ASSLVGVDGYT
V: TRBV9; length: 13; CDR3: ASSVEGETGTPLH
V: TRBV6-2/TRBV6-3; length: 13; CDR3: ASSKTGGAFSGYT
V: TRBV28; length: 13; CDR3: ASSLSGSERNKQY
V: TRBV11-2; length: 13; CDR3: ASRMGGRNTGELF
V: TRBV5-1; length: 14; CDR3: ASSPGSGGGGDTQY
V: TRBV28; length: 14; CDR3: ASSPRTTSGRETQY
V: TRBV25-1; length: 12; CDR3: ASSEYGGNEKLF
V: TRBV19; length: 13; CDR3: ASSIPPTGRYGYT
V: TRBV3-1/TRBV3-2; length: 13; CDR3: ASSQNHGLAGAKY
V: TRBV2; length: 12; CDR3: ASSDPSSRSGYT
V: TRBV9; length: 13; CDR3: ASSVAYDKAYEQY
V: TRBV19; length: 15; CDR3: ASSPRVGSGVGEKLF
V: TRBV6-5; length: 11; CDR3: ASWDSQGSPLH
V: TRBV12-3/TRBV12-4; length: 11; CDR3: ASSFGPNTEAF
V: TRBV5-1; length: 15; CDR3: ASSLGATGRAGNTIY
V: TRBV4-1; length: 10; CDR3: ASSPTGAEQF
V: TRBV12-3/TRBV12-4; length: 11; CDR3: ASSLLSTDTQY
V: TRBV6-1; length: 14; CDR3: ASSEAIVQGSEKLF
V: TRBV6-4; length: 12; CDR3: ASSDSRRENTQY
V: TRBV6-5; length: 12; CDR3: ASSWGGGTDTQY
V: TRBV27; length: 12; CDR3: ASSPKNRGQPQH
V: TRBV3-1/TRBV3-2; length: 15; CDR3: ASSQSWGWSSTDTQY
V: TRBV5-5; length: 12; CDR3: ASSFGPLNTEAF
V: TRBV16; length: 14; CDR3: ASSPWTDTHNEKLF
V: TRBV6-1; length: 11; CDR3: ASRGQGGSPLH
V: TRBV11-2; length: 11; CDR3: ASSRTVDYEQY
V: TRBV7-9; length: 9; CDR3: ASSVEGGYT
V: TRBV10-3; length: 13; CDR3: AISEAGTGANVLT
V: TRBV30; length: 11; CDR3: AWSPGLGVLLY
V: TRBV4-2; length: 12; CDR3: ASSQGEAGGEQY
V: TRBV19; length: 12; CDR3: ARKGGGDKPEAF
V: TRBV28; length: 11; CDR3: ASGGGSYNEQF